The TCR beta chain under discussion was sequenced for a study of T cell repertoires in cytomegalovirus infection. The wider study: Matching HLA type and CMV infection were both indicated by public TCR beta signatures.

Overall study results and limits: Cumulative public TCR beta family frequency identified CMV carriers with the relevant HLA. HLA-C-restricted TCR beta clonotypes specific for CMV led the ex vivo response.

Germline V gene sequence: CDR1 LNHDA, CDR2 SQIVND (reference sequence). CDR3 length equals 13 residues. Trimming left V 4 bases short and J 6 bases short, with 13 bases between. This clonotype has only a few counts. What it recognizes is unknown. TCRdb ran MiXCR on the reads and lists one entry per CDR3 protein. The profile shows about 250,000 distinct CDR3 sequences, about 12% of them singletons. The chain uses TRBV19 and TRBJ2-7, with D possibly TRBD1 on 6 matching bases. The sequenced sample consisted of PBMCs. This receptor was obtained from a human donor in good health (CMV status not recorded). Some clones in this sample may be carry-over from other donors' samples. The chain's CDR3 is CASSTLGQSEQYF. The CDR3 bases are TGTGCCAGTAGTACCCTAGGACAGTCCGAGCAGTACTTC.